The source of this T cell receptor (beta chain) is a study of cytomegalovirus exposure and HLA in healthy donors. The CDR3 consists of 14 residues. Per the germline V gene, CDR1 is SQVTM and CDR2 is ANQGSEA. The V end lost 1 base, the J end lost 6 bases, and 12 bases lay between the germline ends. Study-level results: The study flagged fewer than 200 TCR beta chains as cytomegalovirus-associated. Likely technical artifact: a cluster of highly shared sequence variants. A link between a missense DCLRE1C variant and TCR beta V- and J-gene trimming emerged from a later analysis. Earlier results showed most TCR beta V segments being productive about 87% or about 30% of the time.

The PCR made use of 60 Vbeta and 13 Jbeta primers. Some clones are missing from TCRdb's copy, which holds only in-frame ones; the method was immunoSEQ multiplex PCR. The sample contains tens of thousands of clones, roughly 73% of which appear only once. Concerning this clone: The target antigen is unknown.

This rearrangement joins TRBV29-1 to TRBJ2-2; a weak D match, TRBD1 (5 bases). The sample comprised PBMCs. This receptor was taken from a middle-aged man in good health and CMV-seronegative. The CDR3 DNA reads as TGCAGCGTTGAAGTCCAGGGTTTGGCCGGGGAGCTGTTTTTT. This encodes CSVEVQGLAGELFF.